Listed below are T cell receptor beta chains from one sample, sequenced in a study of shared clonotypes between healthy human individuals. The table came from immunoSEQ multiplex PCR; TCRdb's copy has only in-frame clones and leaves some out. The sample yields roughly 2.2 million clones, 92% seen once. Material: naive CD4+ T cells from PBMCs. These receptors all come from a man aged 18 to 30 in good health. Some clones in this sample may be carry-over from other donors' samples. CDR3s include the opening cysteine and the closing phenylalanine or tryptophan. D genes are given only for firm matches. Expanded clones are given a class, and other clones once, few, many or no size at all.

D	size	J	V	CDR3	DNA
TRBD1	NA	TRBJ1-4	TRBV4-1	CASSQEWTGYEKLFF	TGCGCCAGCAGCCAAGAGTGGACAGGGTATGAAAAACTGTTTTTT
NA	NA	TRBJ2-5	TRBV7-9	CASSLGRQETQYF	TGTGCCAGCAGCTTGGGCAGACAAGAGACCCAGTACTTC
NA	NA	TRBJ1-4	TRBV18	CASSPGVGEKLFF	TGTGCCAGCTCACCCGGAGTAGGTGAAAAACTGTTTTTT
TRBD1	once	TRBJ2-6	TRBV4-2	CASSPSGTGRSGANVLTF	TGTGCCAGCAGCCCCTCCGGGACAGGGCGCTCTGGGGCCAACGTCCTGACTTTC
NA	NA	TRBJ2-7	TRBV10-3	CAISESREAFVQYF	TGTGCCATCAGTGAGTCGAGAGAGGCGTTTGTGCAGTACTTC
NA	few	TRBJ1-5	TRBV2	CASSEEGQPQHF	TGTGCCAGCAGTGAAGAGGGTCAGCCCCAGCATTTT
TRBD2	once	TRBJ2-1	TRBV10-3	CAIRAGGSYNEQFF	TGTGCCATCAGAGCGGGGGGCTCCTACAATGAGCAGTTCTTC
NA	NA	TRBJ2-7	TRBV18	CASSPLQGSYEQYF	TGTGCCAGCTCACCACTGCAGGGCTCCTACGAGCAGTACTTC
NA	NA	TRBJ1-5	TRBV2	CASSPYSNQPQHF	TGTGCCAGCAGTCCCTATAGCAATCAGCCCCAGCATTTT
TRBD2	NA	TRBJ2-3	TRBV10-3	CATQTSVTDTQYF	TGTGCCACCCAGACTAGCGTGACAGATACGCAGTATTTT
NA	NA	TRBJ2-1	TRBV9	CASSAPQNIHSYNEQFF	TGTGCCAGCAGCGCGCCCCAAAACATCCACTCCTACAATGAGCAGTTCTTC
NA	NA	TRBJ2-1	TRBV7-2	CASSLGGGALGTEQFF	TGTGCCAGCAGCTTAGGTGGGGGGGCGCTCGGGACGGAGCAGTTCTTC
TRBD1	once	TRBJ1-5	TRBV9	CASSTTGVGQPQHF	TGTGCCAGCAGTACCACAGGGGTCGGCCAGCCCCAGCATTTT
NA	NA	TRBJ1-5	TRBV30	CAWSIGLSNQPQHF	TGTGCCTGGAGTATTGGGCTTAGCAATCAGCCCCAGCATTTT
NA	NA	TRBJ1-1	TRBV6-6	CASSYRRVGYTEAFF	TGTGCCAGCAGTTACAGGAGGGTAGGGTACACTGAAGCTTTCTTT
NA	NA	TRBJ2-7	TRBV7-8	CASSTQGYEQYF	TGTGCCAGCAGCACCCAGGGTTACGAGCAGTACTTC
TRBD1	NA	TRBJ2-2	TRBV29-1	CSVERTGHTGELFF	TGCAGCGTTGAACGGACAGGGCACACCGGGGAGCTGTTTTTT
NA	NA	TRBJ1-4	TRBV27	CASRSLGFATNEKLFF	TGTGCCAGCCGTTCCCTCGGGTTTGCAACTAATGAAAAACTGTTTTTT
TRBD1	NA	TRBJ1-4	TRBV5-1	CASRGTASDRNYEKLFF	TGCGCCAGCAGAGGGACAGCATCCGACCGAAATTACGAAAAACTGTTTTTT
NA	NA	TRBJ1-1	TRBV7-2	CASSLGGRPEVWVFF	TGTGCCAGCAGCTTAGGAGGGAGGCCCGAGGTTTGGGTTTTCTTT
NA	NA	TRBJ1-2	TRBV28	CASSLFQQIDGYTF	TGTGCCAGCAGTTTATTTCAACAGATTGATGGCTACACCTTC
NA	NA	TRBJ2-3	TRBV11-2	CASSSGGTDTQYF	TGTGCCAGCAGTTCAGGGGGCACAGATACGCAGTATTTT
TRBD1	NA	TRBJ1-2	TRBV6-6	CASRSTGGWGYTF	TGTGCCAGCAGATCGACAGGGGGTTGGGGCTACACCTTC
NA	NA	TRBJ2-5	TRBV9	CASSPTTGDRTQYF	TGTGCCAGCAGTCCCACGACAGGAGATAGGACCCAGTACTTC
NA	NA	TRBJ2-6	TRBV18	CASSPRGGTGQSAPSSGANVLTF	TGTGCCAGCTCGCCAAGGGGGGGGACAGGTCAGTCCGCGCCCTCCTCTGGGGCCAACGTCCTGACTTTC
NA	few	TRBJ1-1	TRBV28	CASSPLRDRKNTEAFF	TGTGCCAGCAGTCCCCTCAGAGACCGGAAAAACACTGAAGCTTTCTTT
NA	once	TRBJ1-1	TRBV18	CASLGGAMNTEAFF	TGTGCCAGCTTAGGCGGTGCCATGAACACTGAAGCTTTCTTT
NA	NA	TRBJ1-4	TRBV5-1	CASTRGDEKLFF	TGCGCCAGCACCCGGGGCGATGAAAAACTGTTTTTT
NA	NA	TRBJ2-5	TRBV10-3	CAISGDGSGTQYF	TGTGCCATCAGTGGGGACGGGTCCGGGACCCAGTACTTC